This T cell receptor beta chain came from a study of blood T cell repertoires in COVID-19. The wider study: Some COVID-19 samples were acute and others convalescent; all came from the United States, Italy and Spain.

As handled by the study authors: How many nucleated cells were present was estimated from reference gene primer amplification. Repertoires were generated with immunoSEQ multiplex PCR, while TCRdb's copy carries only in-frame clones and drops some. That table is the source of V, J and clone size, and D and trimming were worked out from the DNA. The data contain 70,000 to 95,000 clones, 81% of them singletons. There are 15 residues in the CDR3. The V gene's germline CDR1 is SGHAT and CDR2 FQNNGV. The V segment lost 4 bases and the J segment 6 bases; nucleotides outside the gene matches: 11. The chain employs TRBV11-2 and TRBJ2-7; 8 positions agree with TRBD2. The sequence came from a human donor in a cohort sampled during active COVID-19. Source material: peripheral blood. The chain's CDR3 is CASSWVAGPLLEQYF. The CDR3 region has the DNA TGTGCCAGCAGCTGGGTAGCGGGGCCACTTCTCGAGCAGTACTTC.